These T cell receptor beta chains were read from a single sample in a study of blood T cell repertoires in COVID-19. Profiling relied on immunoSEQ multiplex PCR, and the TCRdb table lists in-frame clones only, not all of them. The sample holds 80,000 to 95,000 clones, approximately 88% seen once. The sample was peripheral blood. The receptors were sampled from a woman of 80 years or more with active or convalescent COVID-19. Both conserved end residues are part of each CDR3. The D gene is left open where the match is weak. The size of a clone is reported for some rows only, either as once, few or many, or as a class for expanded clones.

J gene | clone size | D gene | V gene | CDR3 protein | CDR3 DNA
TRBJ1-6 | . | TRBD1 | TRBV30 | CAWSGGQGRRSPLHF | TGTGCCTGGAGTGGGGGACAGGGGAGGAGATCACCCCTCCACTTT
TRBJ2-3 | . | . | TRBV28 | CASMTGVVDTQYF | TGTGCCAGCATGACGGGAGTAGTAGATACGCAGTATTTT
TRBJ2-5 | . | . | TRBV28 | CASSLGRRETQYF | TGTGCCAGCAGTTTAGGGAGGCGGGAGACCCAGTACTTC
TRBJ1-2 | once | TRBD1 | TRBV6-5 | CASSKDRAGGYTF | TGTGCCAGCAGCAAAGACAGGGCTGGTGGCTACACCTTC
TRBJ2-5 | . | TRBD2 | TRBV5-1 | CASSTMPGGQETQYF | TGCGCCAGCAGTACCATGCCGGGGGGCCAAGAGACCCAGTACTTC
TRBJ1-6 | few | . | TRBV7-2 | CASSLNWAGNSPLHF | TGTGCCAGCAGCTTGAACTGGGCGGGTAATTCACCCCTCCACTTT
TRBJ1-5 | . | . | TRBV19 | CASTPNINQPQHF | TGTGCCAGTACGCCGAACATCAATCAGCCCCAGCATTTT
TRBJ2-1 | . | . | TRBV11-2 | CASSMGAGSYYNEQFF | TGTGCCAGCAGCATGGGCGCGGGGTCGTATTACAATGAGCAGTTCTTC
TRBJ1-4 | . | TRBD1 | TRBV15 | CATSGDRGRWEKLFF | TGTGCCACCAGCGGAGACAGGGGGCGTTGGGAAAAACTGTTTTTT
TRBJ2-5 | . | TRBD1 | TRBV5-1 | CASSLGTGRFQETQYF | TGCGCCAGCAGCTTGGGGACAGGGAGATTCCAAGAGACCCAGTACTTC
TRBJ1-5 | . | TRBD1 | TRBV15 | CATTSDRVSNQPQHF | TGTGCCACAACTTCTGACAGGGTCAGCAATCAGCCCCAGCATTTT
TRBJ2-7 | . | . | TRBV18 | CASSPEGGLNWYEQYF | TGTGCCAGCTCACCCGAGGGGGGGCTGAATTGGTACGAGCAGTACTTC
TRBJ2-7 | once | TRBD2 | TRBV6-1 | CASRGIGLAGDEQYF | TGTGCCAGCAGGGGAATTGGACTAGCGGGCGACGAGCAGTACTTC
TRBJ2-2 | . | TRBD2 | TRBV10-3 | CAISESALADTGELFF | TGTGCCATCAGTGAGTCGGCGCTAGCGGACACCGGGGAGCTGTTTTTT
TRBJ2-3 | . | . | TRBV5-1 | CASSPDGGRADTQYF | TGCGCCAGCAGCCCGGATGGGGGCCGCGCAGATACGCAGTATTTT
TRBJ2-7 | . | . | TRBV29-1 | CSGTVGTYEQYF | TGCAGCGGGACAGTGGGGACCTACGAGCAGTACTTC
TRBJ2-1 | . | TRBD2 | TRBV5-5 | CASSLGPGLVYNEQFF | TGTGCCAGCAGCTTGGGCCCGGGACTAGTCTACAATGAGCAGTTCTTC
TRBJ2-2 | once | TRBD2 | TRBV19 | CASSIRLAGGPRSSGELFF | TGTGCCAGTAGTATAAGACTAGCGGGGGGCCCGAGGTCGAGCGGGGAGCTGTTTTTT
TRBJ2-5 | . | TRBD2 | TRBV5-1 | CASSPSLAGGPETQYF | TGCGCCAGCAGCCCCTCACTAGCGGGGGGGCCGGAGACCCAGTACTTC
TRBJ1-3 | . | . | TRBV5-5 | CASSLSYSSGNTIYF | TGTGCCAGCAGCTTGAGTTATAGCTCTGGAAACACCATATATTTT
TRBJ1-6 | . | TRBD1 | TRBV25-1 | CASSAGQGRGYNSPLHF | TGTGCCAGCAGTGCGGGACAGGGCCGGGGCTATAATTCACCCCTCCACTTT
TRBJ1-2 | once | TRBD1 | TRBV9 | CASTGTGYGYTF | TGTGCCAGCACCGGGACAGGGTATGGCTACACCTTC
TRBJ1-2 | few | . | TRBV18 | CASTPGQENYGYTF | TGTGCCAGTACTCCGGGACAAGAAAACTATGGCTACACCTTC
TRBJ1-2 | . | TRBD1 | TRBV7-2 | CASSLTGDFYGYTF | TGTGCCAGCAGCCTCACAGGGGATTTCTATGGCTACACCTTC
TRBJ2-3 | . | . | TRBV6-5 | CASSLGVLTTDTQYF | TGTGCCAGCAGTTTGGGCGTTCTTACCACAGATACGCAGTATTTT
TRBJ1-1 | . | . | TRBV5-1 | CASSFDSNTEAFF | TGCGCCAGCAGCTTCGACAGCAACACTGAAGCTTTCTTT
TRBJ2-7 | . | TRBD2 | TRBV6-6 | CASSKPGLAGGRVFTSYEQYF | TGTGCCAGCAGCAAACCGGGACTAGCGGGAGGTAGGGTTTTTACGTCCTACGAGCAGTACTTC
TRBJ1-2 | . | TRBD1 | TRBV19 | CASSIQGVNYGYTF | TGTGCCAGTAGTATTCAGGGGGTTAACTATGGCTACACCTTC
TRBJ1-6 | . | TRBD1 | TRBV19 | CASSMATGGNSPLHF | TGTGCCAGTAGTATGGCGACAGGGGGAAATTCACCCCTCCACTTT
TRBJ2-1 | . | TRBD2 | TRBV7-9 | CASSLLAGSREQFF | TGTGCCAGCAGCTTACTAGCGGGGAGCAGGGAGCAGTTCTTC
TRBJ1-3 | . | . | TRBV12-5 | CASGPKLNRSGNTIYF | TGTGCTAGTGGTCCGAAACTAAACAGGAGCGGGAACACCATATATTTT
TRBJ2-7 | once | TRBD1 | TRBV4-3 | CASSPVTGVLLHEQYF | TGCGCCAGCAGCCCGGTAACAGGGGTGCTGTTGCACGAGCAGTACTTC
TRBJ2-1 | . | TRBD2 | TRBV7-3 | CASSLAGGPNEQFF | TGTGCCAGCAGCTTAGCGGGGGGGCCTAATGAGCAGTTCTTC
TRBJ2-2 | few | . | TRBV3-1/TRBV3-2 | CASSPGQLTGELFF | TGTGCCAGCAGCCCGGGACAACTTACCGGGGAGCTGTTTTTT
TRBJ1-1 | . | TRBD1 | TRBV25-1 | CASTGQGGTEAFF | TGTGCCAGCACTGGACAGGGCGGCACTGAAGCTTTCTTT
TRBJ1-1 | . | . | TRBV29-1 | CSVEGQQNTEAFF | TGCAGCGTTGAAGGACAGCAGAACACTGAAGCTTTCTTT
TRBJ1-5 | . | . | TRBV27 | CASSFTGNQPQHF | TGTGCCAGCAGTTTTACAGGTAATCAGCCCCAGCATTTT
TRBJ1-3 | . | TRBD1 | TRBV5-4 | CASSLFGTGGNTIYF | TGTGCCAGCAGCTTGTTTGGGACAGGAGGAAACACCATATATTTT
TRBJ2-2 | . | . | TRBV19 | CASTLGAGNTGELFF | TGTGCCAGTACCCTGGGGGCGGGGAACACCGGGGAGCTGTTTTTT
TRBJ2-5 | few | TRBD2 | TRBV25-1 | CASSLAGGGLETQYF | TGTGCCAGCAGTTTAGCGGGTGGGGGGTTAGAGACCCAGTACTTC
TRBJ1-2 | . | . | TRBV4-3 | CASSQDQQGLFGGYTF | TGCGCCAGCAGCCAAGATCAACAGGGTTTATTCGGTGGCTACACCTTC
TRBJ2-7 | . | TRBD2 | TRBV5-1 | CASSLPGGSYEQYF | TGCGCCAGCAGCTTGCCGGGAGGCTCCTACGAGCAGTACTTC
TRBJ2-7 | . | . | TRBV15 | CATTKKTGTRHSYEQYF | TGTGCCACCACCAAGAAAACCGGGACACGCCACTCCTACGAGCAGTACTTC
TRBJ1-1 | . | . | TRBV18 | CASSVGGRVNTEAFF | TGTGCCAGCTCAGTGGGGGGGAGAGTGAACACTGAAGCTTTCTTT
TRBJ1-4 | . | TRBD1 | TRBV24-1 | CATSDRQGSTEKLFF | TGTGCCACCAGTGATAGACAGGGCTCAACTGAAAAACTGTTTTTT
TRBJ1-2 | . | TRBD1 | TRBV6-5 | CASSPGQGVYGYTF | TGTGCCAGCAGTCCGGGACAGGGTGTCTATGGCTACACCTTC
TRBJ1-3 | . | TRBD1 | TRBV9 | CASSITGDSGNTIYF | TGTGCCAGCAGCATAACAGGGGACTCTGGAAACACCATATATTTT
TRBJ2-3 | . | . | TRBV5-4 | CASPSAGRVPDTQYF | TGTGCCAGCCCCTCGGCCGGCAGGGTACCAGATACGCAGTATTTT